What follows is one T cell receptor beta chain and its context. The antigen is unknown. The germline gives CDR1 MNHNY, CDR2 SVGAGI (reference sequence). There are 15 residues in the CDR3. The V and J ends lost 2 bases and 3 bases, in that order; junction bases with no gene match: 5. PCR primers comprised 60 Vbeta and 13 Jbeta primers. The data were produced by immunoSEQ multiplex PCR, yet TCRdb's version contains in-frame clones alone and is incomplete. The sample has approximately 200,000 clones, 82% seen once. The entry originates in a study of cytomegalovirus exposure and HLA in healthy donors. Study-wide points: Analysis was carried out at a later point, and it linked a missense DCLRE1C variant to TCR beta V- and J-gene trimming.

This chain connects TRBV6-6 to TRBJ2-5; 8 nucleotides align to TRBD2. Input material: PBMCs. The source of this sequence is a boy younger than 10 in good health and CMV-seronegative. This CDR3 reads CASSYPGGGKETQYF. The DNA of the CDR3 is TGTGCCAGCAGTTACCCCGGGGGGGGGAAAGAGACCCAGTACTTC.